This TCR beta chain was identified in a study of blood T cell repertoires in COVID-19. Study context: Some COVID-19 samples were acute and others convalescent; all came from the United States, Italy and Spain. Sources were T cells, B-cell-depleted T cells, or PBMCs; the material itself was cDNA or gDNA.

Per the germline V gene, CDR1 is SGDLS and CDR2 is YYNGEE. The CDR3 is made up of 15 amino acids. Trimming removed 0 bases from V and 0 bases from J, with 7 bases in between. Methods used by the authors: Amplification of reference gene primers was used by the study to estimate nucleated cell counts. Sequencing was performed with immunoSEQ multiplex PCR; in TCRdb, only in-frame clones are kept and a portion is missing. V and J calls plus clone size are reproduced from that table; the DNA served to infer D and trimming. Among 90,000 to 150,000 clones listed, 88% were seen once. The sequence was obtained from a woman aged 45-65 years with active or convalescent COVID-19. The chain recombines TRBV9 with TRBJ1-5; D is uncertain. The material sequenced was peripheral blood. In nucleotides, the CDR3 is TGTGCCAGCAGCGTAGATCCTAGTAGCAATCAGCCCCAGCATTTT. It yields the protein CASSVDPSSNQPQHF. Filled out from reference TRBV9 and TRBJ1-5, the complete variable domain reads DSGVTQTPKHLITATGQRVTLRCSPRSGDLSVYWYQQSLDQGLQFLIQYYNGEERAKGNILERFSAQQFPDLHSELNLSSLELGDSALYFCASSVDPSSNQPQHFGDGTRLSIL.